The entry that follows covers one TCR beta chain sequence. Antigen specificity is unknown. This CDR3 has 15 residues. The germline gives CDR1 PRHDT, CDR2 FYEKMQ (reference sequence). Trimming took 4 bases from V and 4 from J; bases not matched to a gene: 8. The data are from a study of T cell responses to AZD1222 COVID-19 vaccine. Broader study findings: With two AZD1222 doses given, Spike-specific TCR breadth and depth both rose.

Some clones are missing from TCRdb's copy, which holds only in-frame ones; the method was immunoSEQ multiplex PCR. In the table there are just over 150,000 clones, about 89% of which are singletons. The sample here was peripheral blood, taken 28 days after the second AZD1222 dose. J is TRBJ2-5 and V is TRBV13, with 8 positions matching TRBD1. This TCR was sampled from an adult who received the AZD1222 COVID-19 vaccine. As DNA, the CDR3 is TGTGCCAGCAGCTCCGTCGGGACAGGCGGAGAGACCCAGTACTTC. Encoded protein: CASSSVGTGGETQYF.